This entry features one T cell receptor (beta chain) sequence. Its target is not known. Trimming cost V 7 bases and J 6 bases; bases outside gene matches: 4. Germline lookup yields CDR1 ENHRY and CDR2 SYGVKD. This CDR3 region has 13 residues. The sample originates from a study of identical twins. Study-wide findings and caveats: Less excess twin sharing appeared in beta out-of-frame sequences.

Template switching added a universal primer site, and cDNA bore unique molecular identifiers. MiXCR was run by TCRdb on the 5' RACE reads, yielding one entry per CDR3 protein. The sample lists about 890,000 distinct CDR3 sequences; 12% were seen once. This sample also belongs to another study, concerning yellow fever vaccine responses in identical twins.

The TCR sequence derives from a woman between 18 and 29 years old in good health. The specimen sequenced was PBMCs. The rearrangement uses TRBV10-3 and TRBJ2-1, with TRBD1 matching 9 bases. CDR3 coding DNA: TGTGCCATCACCCCGACAGGGGGCAATGAGCAGTTCTTC. Translated: CAITPTGGNEQFF.